This passage covers 4 T cell receptor beta chains from one sample sequenced in a study of blood T cell repertoires in COVID-19. TCRdb's table, derived via immunoSEQ multiplex PCR, lists solely in-frame clones and lacks some. The repertoire holds about 300,000 clones, with approximately 89% as singletons. Sample: peripheral blood. The receptors were sampled from a woman under 40 who had recovered from COVID-19.

For the CDR3, the DNA is TGTGCCGGTTCCGTTAGCCAGGGCTCCTACGAGCAGTACTTC. Residues: CAGSVSQGSYEQYF. This chain joins TRBV6-5 and TRBJ2-7; a weak D match, TRBD1 (5 bases). The germline gives CDR1 MNHEY, CDR2 SVGAGI. The ends were cut back, 11 bases at V and 0 bases at J, with 17 bases in the middle. The CDR3 has 14 amino acids.

Regarding this clone: One end of the junction is discordant with germline, which a read error may explain. V usage is TRBV7-9 and J usage is TRBJ2-7, with a possible D match to TRBD1 (5 bases). The CDR3 consists of 13 residues. Germline V gene sequence: CDR1 SEHNR, CDR2 FQNEAQ (reference sequence). Here the CDR3 reads CASSFYDQGGWHF. The CDR3 coding sequence is TGTGCCAGCAGCTTTTACGATCAGGGTGGGTGGCACTTC.

The CDR3 loop reads CASSSLGEGNSPLHF. The CDR3, as DNA: TGTGCCAGCAGCTCCCTCGGGGAGGGTAATTCACCCCTCCACTTT. The chain recombines TRBV9 with TRBJ1-6; D unclear. Germline-derived CDR1 and CDR2 are SGDLS and YYNGEE. V was pared by 4 bases and J by 6 bases, with 14 bases between. This CDR3 contains 15 residues.

J is TRBJ1-2 and V is TRBV5-5; 10 positions agree with TRBD1. This CDR3 region has 17 residues. Per the germline V gene, CDR1 is SGHKS and CDR2 is YYEKEE (reference sequence). After removal of 1 base from V and 4 bases from J, the junction contained 10 bases not matched to a gene. The chain's CDR3 is CASSLWDRGSVGYGYTF. CDR3 DNA sequence: TGTGCCAGCAGCTTGTGGGACAGGGGATCTGTCGGCTATGGCTACACCTTC.